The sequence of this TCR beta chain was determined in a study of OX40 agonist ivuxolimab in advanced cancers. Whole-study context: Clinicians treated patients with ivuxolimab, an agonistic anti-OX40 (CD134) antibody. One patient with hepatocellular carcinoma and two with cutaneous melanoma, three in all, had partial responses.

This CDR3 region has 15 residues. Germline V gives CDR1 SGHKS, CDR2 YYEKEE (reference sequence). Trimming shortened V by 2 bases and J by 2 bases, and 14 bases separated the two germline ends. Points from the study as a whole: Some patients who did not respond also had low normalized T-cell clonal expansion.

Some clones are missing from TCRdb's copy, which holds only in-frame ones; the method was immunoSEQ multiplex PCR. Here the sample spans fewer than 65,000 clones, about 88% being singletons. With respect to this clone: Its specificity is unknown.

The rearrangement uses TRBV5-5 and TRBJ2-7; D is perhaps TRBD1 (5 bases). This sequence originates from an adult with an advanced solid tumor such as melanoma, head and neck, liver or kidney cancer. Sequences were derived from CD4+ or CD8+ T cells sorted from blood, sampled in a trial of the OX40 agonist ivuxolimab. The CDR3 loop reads CASSFVGLRTYEQYF. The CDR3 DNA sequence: TGTGCCAGCAGCTTTGTGGGGCTTCGGACCTACGAGCAGTACTTC.